This T cell receptor beta chain is from a study of blood T cell repertoires in COVID-19. On the study more broadly: The United States, Italy and Spain supplied acute and convalescent COVID-19 samples. T cells, B-cell-depleted T cells, or PBMCs provided the cDNA or gDNA that served as material.

This clone was seen once. In the original workflow: For nucleated cells, counts were estimated from reference gene primer amplification. Method: immunoSEQ multiplex PCR; TCRdb's copy keeps in-frame clones and lacks some. V and J calls and clone size are those listed in that table; D and trimming were worked out from the DNA. The sample has about 160,000 clones, around 80% seen once. CDR1 and CDR2 (germline): SGHTA, FQGTGA. The V segment lost 2 bases and the J segment 3 bases; nucleotides outside the gene matches: 5. CDR3 length: 15 amino acids. The V call is TRBV7-3, the J call TRBJ2-3, with 7 bases identical to TRBD2. This sequence was found in a man aged 55 to 70 with active or convalescent COVID-19. The sequenced material came from peripheral blood. The CDR3: CASSLGTTPTDTQYF. The CDR3 DNA follows: TGTGCCAGCAGCTTAGGGACTACTCCGACAGATACGCAGTATTTT.